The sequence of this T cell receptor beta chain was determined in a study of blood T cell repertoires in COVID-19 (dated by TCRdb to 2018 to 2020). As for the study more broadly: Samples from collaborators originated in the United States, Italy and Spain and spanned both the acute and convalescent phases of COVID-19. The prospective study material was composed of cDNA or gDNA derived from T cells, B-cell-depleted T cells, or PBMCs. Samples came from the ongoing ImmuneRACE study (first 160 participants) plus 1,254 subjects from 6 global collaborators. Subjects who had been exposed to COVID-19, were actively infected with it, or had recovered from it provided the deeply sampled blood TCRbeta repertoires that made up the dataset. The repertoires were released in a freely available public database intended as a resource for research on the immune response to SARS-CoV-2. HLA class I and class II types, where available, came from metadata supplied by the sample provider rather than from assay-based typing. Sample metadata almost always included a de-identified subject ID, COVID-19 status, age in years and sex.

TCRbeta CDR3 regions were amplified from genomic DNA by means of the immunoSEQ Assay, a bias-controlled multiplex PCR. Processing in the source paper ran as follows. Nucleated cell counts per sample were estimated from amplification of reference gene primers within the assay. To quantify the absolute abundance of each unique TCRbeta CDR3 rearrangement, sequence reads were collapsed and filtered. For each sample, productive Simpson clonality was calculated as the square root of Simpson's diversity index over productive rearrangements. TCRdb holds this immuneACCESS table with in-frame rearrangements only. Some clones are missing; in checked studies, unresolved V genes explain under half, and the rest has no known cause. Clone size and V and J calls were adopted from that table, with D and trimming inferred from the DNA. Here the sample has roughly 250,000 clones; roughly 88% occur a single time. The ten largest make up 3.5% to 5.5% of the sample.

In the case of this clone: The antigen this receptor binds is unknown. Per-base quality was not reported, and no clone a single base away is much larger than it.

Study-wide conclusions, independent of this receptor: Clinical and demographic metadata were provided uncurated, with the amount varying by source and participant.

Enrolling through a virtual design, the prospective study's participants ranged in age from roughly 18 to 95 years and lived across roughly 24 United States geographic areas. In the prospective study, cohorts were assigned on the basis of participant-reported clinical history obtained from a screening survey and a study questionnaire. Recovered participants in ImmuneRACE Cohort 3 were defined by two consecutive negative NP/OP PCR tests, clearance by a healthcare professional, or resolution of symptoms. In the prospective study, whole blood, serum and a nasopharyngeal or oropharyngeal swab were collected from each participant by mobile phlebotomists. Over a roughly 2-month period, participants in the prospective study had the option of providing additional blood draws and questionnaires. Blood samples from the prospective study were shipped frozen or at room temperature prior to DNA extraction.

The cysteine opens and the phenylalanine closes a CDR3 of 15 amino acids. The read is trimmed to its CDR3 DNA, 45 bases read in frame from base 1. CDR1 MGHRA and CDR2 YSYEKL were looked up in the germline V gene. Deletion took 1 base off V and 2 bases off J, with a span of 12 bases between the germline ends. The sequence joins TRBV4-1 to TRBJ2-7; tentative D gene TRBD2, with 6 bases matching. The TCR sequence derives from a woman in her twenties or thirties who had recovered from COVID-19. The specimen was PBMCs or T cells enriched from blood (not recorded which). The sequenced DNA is TGCGCCAGCAGCCAAGGATCGGAGCGGGCCTACGAGCAGTACTTC. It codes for CASSQGSERAYEQYF.